These 16 T cell receptor beta chains were all obtained from the same sample, sequenced in a study of T cell changes during pregnancy in multiple sclerosis. Generated by immunoSEQ multiplex PCR, the TCRdb table keeps only in-frame clones and is missing some. Among some 48,000 clones listed, more than 80% were seen once. The source material was CD8+ T cells from peripheral blood mononuclear cells, sampled in the second trimester of pregnancy. These receptors all stem from a female donor with multiple sclerosis, enrolled in a pregnancy study.

This clone occurred a few times. V gene TRBV7-7 combines with J gene TRBJ2-7, with D possibly TRBD1 on 7 matching bases. V was trimmed by 5 bases and J by 6 bases, leaving 14 bases between them. This CDR3 region has 13 residues. From germline, CDR1 is SSHAT and CDR2 FNYEAQ (reference sequence). The DNA for the CDR3 is TGTGCCAGCAGCGCGGGACAGACGGGCGAGCAGTACTTC. Translation: CASSAGQTGEQYF.

The chain employs TRBV5-1 and TRBJ2-5; D might be TRBD2 (6 bases). Trimming stripped 4 bases from V and 2 bases from J, with 12 bases between. The V gene's germline CDR1 is SGHRS and CDR2 YFSETQ. The CDR3 is 14 amino acids. CDR3 sequence (DNA): TGCGCCAGCAGCCCGGGGGAACAGCAAGAGACCCAGTACTTC. Translation: CASSPGEQQETQYF.

The rearrangement links TRBV6-5 to TRBJ1-1, with D perhaps matching TRBD1 (6 bases). The germline CDR1 and CDR2 sequences are MNHEY and SVGAGI. Between the trimmed V and J ends, which lost 6 bases and 4 bases, there was a span of 12 bases. The CDR3 consists of 13 residues. The CDR3 here is CASSLQGGTEAFF. CDR3 DNA: TGTGCCAGCAGCCTACAGGGTGGCACTGAAGCTTTCTTT.

This rearrangement joins TRBV6-5 to TRBJ2-5, with TRBD2 matching 8 bases. This CDR3 comprises 15 residues. Germline V gene lookup returns CDR1 MNHEY and CDR2 SVGAGI. Germline trimming cut 8 bases from V and 1 base from J; bases unmatched to any gene: 9. The CDR3 sequence is CASQRVAGSQETQYF. Written as DNA, the CDR3 is TGTGCCAGCCAGAGGGTAGCGGGGAGCCAAGAGACCCAGTACTTC.

The chain uses TRBV9 and TRBJ2-7, with 9 bases aligning to TRBD1. The CDR3 has 14 residues. Germline trimming cut 2 bases from V and 4 bases from J; bases unmatched to any gene: 4. The V gene's germline CDR1 is SGDLS and CDR2 YYNGEE. CDR3 loop: CASSVGGQGYEQYF. CDR3 DNA sequence: TGTGCCAGCAGCGTGGGGGGACAGGGATACGAGCAGTACTTC.

The J gene is TRBJ1-1, the V gene TRBV6-1, with D maybe TRBD1 (5 bases). CDR1 MNHNS and CDR2 SASEGT come from the germline V gene. The germline V and J ends were trimmed by 0 bases and 1 base, with 18 bases remaining between them. This CDR3 contains 18 residues. The CDR3 protein is CASSEALGGGLTNTEAFF. The CDR3 DNA is TGTGCCAGCAGTGAAGCGCTGGGGGGGGGACTAACGAACACTGAAGCTTTCTTT.

The rearrangement joins TRBV27 to TRBJ1-2, with a weak D call TRBD1 (6 bases). CDR1 is MNHEY, CDR2 SMNVEV, per germline (reference sequence). V was trimmed by 5 bases and J by 2 bases, leaving 12 bases between them. The CDR3 is made up of 14 amino acids. For the CDR3, the DNA is TGTGCCAGCAGTCCCGGACAGCCCAACTATGGCTACACCTTC. This codes for CASSPGQPNYGYTF.

The CDR3: CASSKETGRSYEQYF. The CDR3 coding sequence is TGTGCCAGCAGCAAAGAGACAGGGCGCTCCTACGAGCAGTACTTC. The gene calls are TRBV5-8 and TRBJ2-7, with 7 nucleotides matching TRBD1. With 4 bases clipped from V and 0 bases from J, the junction kept 7 bases outside the gene matches. CDR1 and CDR2 (germline): SGHTS, YDEGEE. The CDR3 is 15 amino acids.

This clone showed up just once. This chain uses TRBV19 with TRBJ1-2; 12 nucleotides match TRBD1. In germline, CDR1 is LNHDA, CDR2 SQIVND (reference sequence). The ends lost 5 bases at V and 8 bases at J; junction bases unmatched: 9. The CDR3 sequence is 15 residues long. CDR3 protein: CASSVPGQGARGYTF. Written as DNA, the CDR3 is TGTGCCAGTAGTGTACCGGGACAGGGGGCGCGCGGCTACACCTTC.

CDR3 bases: TGCGCCAGCAGCGGACTAGCGGAGGGCCAAGAGACCCAGTACTTC. It specifies CASSGLAEGQETQYF. The genes are TRBV5-1 and TRBJ2-5, with TRBD2 matching 10 bases. Germline CDR1 reads SGHRS; CDR2 reads YFSETQ. This CDR3 comprises 15 residues. J lost 1 base, V lost 4 bases, and 4 bases had no gene match.

The V gene is TRBV7-8, the J gene TRBJ1-1; TRBD1 aligns across 8 bases. The CDR3 has 19 amino acids. Germline V CDR1 and CDR2: SGHVS, FQNEAQ. V shed 5 bases, J shed 0 bases, and the junction held 17 bases outside the gene matches. The CDR3: CASSHHRTGQGSLNTEAFF. DNA of the CDR3: TGTGCCAGCAGCCATCACCGGACCGGACAGGGATCCTTGAACACTGAAGCTTTCTTT.

This clone appeared once. The V gene is TRBV19, the J gene TRBJ2-1, with D possibly TRBD1 on 6 matching bases. The CDR3 covers 15 residues. Per the germline V gene, CDR1 is LNHDA and CDR2 is SQIVND (reference sequence). V was clipped by 3 bases and J by 8 bases, with 17 bases between them. CDR3 nucleotides: TGTGCCAGTAGTATTCCCCCGACAGGTAGCGATGAGCAGTTCTTC. It codes for CASSIPPTGSDEQFF.

This clone was picked up one time. V usage is TRBV30 and J usage is TRBJ2-2; TRBD2 agrees at 14 bases. Per the germline V gene, CDR1 is GTSNPN and CDR2 is SVGIG (reference sequence). This CDR3 is built from 18 residues. V lost 0 bases, J lost 0 bases, and 3 bases stayed unmatched. CDR3 loop: CAWSVGTSGGPNTGELFF. The CDR3 DNA reads as TGTGCCTGGAGTGTCGGGACTAGCGGGGGCCCGAACACCGGGGAGCTGTTTTTT. The full variable domain, completed using reference TRBV30 and TRBJ2-2, is SQTIHQWPATLVQPVGSPLSLECTVEGTSNPNLYWYRQAAGRGLQLLFYSVGIGQISSEVPQNLSASRPQDRQFILSSKKLLLSDSGFYLCAWSVGTSGGPNTGELFFGEGSRLTVL.

The chain combines TRBV2 with TRBJ2-7; possibly TRBD2 for D (6 bases). CDR3 length equals 14 residues. Looked up from germline, CDR1 is SNHLY and CDR2 is FYNNEI. Trimming stripped 3 bases from V and 4 bases from J, with 13 bases between. The CDR3 spells CASSERGPLYEQYF. The CDR3 region has the DNA TGTGCCAGCAGTGAGCGGGGTCCCTTGTACGAGCAGTACTTC.

The V and J genes are TRBV6-5 and TRBJ1-5; no clear D gene. Between the trimmed V and J ends, which lost 8 bases and 9 bases, there was a span of 5 bases. Germline-derived CDR1 and CDR2 are MNHEY and SVGAGI. This CDR3 is 9 amino acids long. The CDR3 spells CASGWPQHF. CDR3 nucleotides: TGTGCCAGCGGCTGGCCCCAGCATTTT.

The rearrangement uses TRBV5-6 and TRBJ2-7, with 7 bases lining up with TRBD1. This CDR3 comprises 13 residues. The V gene end was trimmed by 3 bases and the J gene end by 5 bases; junction bases not matched to a gene: 5. From germline, CDR1 is SGHDT and CDR2 YYEEEE. The CDR3 sequence is CASSSGQINEQYF. Written as DNA, the CDR3 is TGTGCCAGCAGCTCGGGACAGATAAACGAGCAGTACTTC.